This T cell receptor (beta chain) was retrieved from a study of human T cells and chemical hapten exposure. Across the study: For the roughly 24-week duration of the study, patients were given weekly doses of diphenylcyclopropenone on the scalp. TCR yields per sample varied, mainly owing to small pooled library volume differences.

The CDR3 is 17 residues long, counting both termini. CDR1 SGHVS and CDR2 FNYEAQ come from the germline V gene. Worth noting for this clonotype: A much larger clone sits a single nucleotide away, making a read error possible. In this CDR3 the conserved last residue, phenylalanine or tryptophan, is missing, so a read error is likely. The limits of the CDR3 on the DNA are not certain, so only TCRdb's listed CDR3 is given.

Time point noted: patch test 2, 6 weeks after DPC sensitization. The treatment here: therapeutic diphenylcyclopropenone sensitization with weekly scalp DPC. Alopecia patients deemed DPC-suitable, aged 18 to 70, excluding pregnancy. In the library, unique molecular identifiers were attached to individual cDNA molecules. TCRdb re-derived calls from the RACE reads in MiXCR, one entry per CDR3 protein. This table has about 140,000 distinct CDR3 sequences, about 12% appearing once. The receptor's source is a woman aged 45 to 65 with alopecia areata. Some clones in this sample may be carry-over from other donors' samples. The V gene is TRBV7-6, the J gene TRBJ1-1; no DNA check was done on the table's D call, TRBD1. This specimen was whole blood, taken in connection with sensitization to the hapten diphenylcyclopropenone (DPC). CDR3 region: CASSAYPGGSGNTEASS.